These 5 T cell receptor beta chains were all obtained from the same sample, sequenced in a study of T cells after yellow fever vaccination. TCRdb re-analysed the 5' RACE reads in MiXCR, keeping a single row per CDR3 protein. The sample has fewer than 450,000 distinct CDR3 sequences, around 8.1% seen once. This sample comprised PBMCs, obtained about 41 days after the first yellow fever vaccination. Receptors were obtained from a man aged 18 to 29 who received the YFV17D yellow fever vaccine.

This clonotype has more than one count but fewer than ten. This chain links TRBV27 with TRBJ1-2, with D tentatively TRBD1 (5 bases). This CDR3 spans 16 amino acids. With 2 bases removed from V and 4 bases from J, the gap between germline ends came to 17 bases. CDR1 is MNHEY, CDR2 SMNVEV, per germline (reference sequence). The CDR3 region has the DNA TGTGCCAGCAGTTTAAACCCCCAGGGCGAAGCCTATGGCTACACCTTC. Its protein is CASSLNPQGEAYGYTF.

This rearrangement joins TRBV9 to TRBJ2-3, with TRBD1 matching over 7 bases. Germline V gene lookup returns CDR1 SGDLS and CDR2 YYNGEE. Germline trimming cut 6 bases from V and 4 bases from J; bases unmatched to any gene: 8. The CDR3 is 14 residues long. In DNA form, the CDR3 reads TGTGCCAGCACCCGCCTCGGGACAGCAGATACGCAGTATTTT. It yields the protein CASTRLGTADTQYF.

This clonotype appeared a few times. The genes are TRBV18 and TRBJ2-1, with TRBD2 matching over 8 bases. Germline V gene data show CDR1 as KGHSH and CDR2 as LQKENI. The V gene end was trimmed by 2 bases and the J gene end by 9 bases; junction bases not matched to a gene: 24. This CDR3 comprises 20 residues. The CDR3 here is CASSPSTGHTGGGLRSEQFF. CDR3 DNA: TGTGCCAGCTCACCAAGCACAGGACATACCGGCGGGGGGTTGAGAAGTGAGCAGTTCTTC.

This clonotype was detected only a few times. The chain carries TRBV5-1 and TRBJ1-1; D remains ambiguous. The CDR3 runs to 14 residues. Germline V gene lookup returns CDR1 SGHRS and CDR2 YFSETQ. V gave up 2 bases and J gave up 2 bases, with 10 bases separating them. The CDR3 reads CASSFFTANTEAFF. CDR3 nucleotides: TGCGCCAGCAGCTTTTTCACGGCTAACACTGAAGCTTTCTTT.

The chain uses TRBV6-5 and TRBJ1-2; 7 bases agree with TRBD1. The CDR3 is made up of 16 amino acids. With 0 bases clipped from V and 0 bases from J, the junction kept 4 bases outside the gene matches. Germline V gene sequence: CDR1 MNHEY, CDR2 SVGAGI. The DNA for the CDR3 is TGTGCCAGCAGTTACTCGATGGGACAGACTAACTATGGCTACACCTTC. Its translation: CASSYSMGQTNYGYTF.